The T cell receptor beta chain under discussion was sequenced for a study of blood T cell repertoires in COVID-19. Produced via immunoSEQ multiplex PCR; TCRdb's table is partial and in-frame only. The sample lists some 350,000 clones, around four fifths seen once, with 2.5% to 3% in the top ten. This CDR3 contains 14 residues. The V gene lost 5 bases and the J gene lost 2 bases, with 13 bases spanning the gap. Germline CDR1 MNHEY, CDR2 SMNVEV (reference sequence). The receptor was derived from a man aged 25 to 40 with active or convalescent COVID-19. The V call is TRBV27, the J call TRBJ2-7; D unresolved. Sample: peripheral blood. The CDR3 here is CASSLPNTPYEQYF. CDR3 in DNA: TGTGCCAGCAGTCTGCCTAATACCCCCTACGAGCAGTACTTC.